In its sample, the clone carrying this T cell receptor beta chain was seen many times. No antigen is known for it. The V end lost 2 bases, the J end lost 3 bases, and 13 bases lay between the germline ends. CDR3 length: 16 amino acids. The germline V gene has CDR1 SGHTA and CDR2 FQGNSA. The sample belongs to a study of T-cell memory formation after mild COVID-19. Study-wide findings and caveats: Mainly in CM and EM were contracting CD4+ clones; CD8+ were in EMRA. A balance of CD4 and CD8 characterized clones contracting day 15 to 85, whereas later expanders leaned CD4+.

Employing constant-segment primers, 5'RACE generated TCR alpha and TCR beta cDNA libraries bearing sample barcodes and UMIs. TCRdb ran MiXCR on the 5' RACE reads and lists one entry per CDR3 protein. The table lists roughly 450,000 distinct CDR3 sequences, roughly 17% of them singletons. The sequence was collected from a man between 18 and 35 years old who had mild COVID-19 (a few samples of this study predate the infection). Cell type and time point are not known. Sequences were obtained from PBMCs or a T cell subset sorted from them (not recorded which). This chain joins TRBV7-2 and TRBJ2-2; a weak D match, TRBD2 (7 bases). The CDR3 sequence is CASSLRGGWDTGELFF. CDR3 sequence (DNA): TGTGCCAGCAGCTTAAGGGGGGGCTGGGACACCGGGGAGCTGTTTTTT.